This T cell receptor (beta chain) was identified in a study of patients and donors after allogeneic stem cell transplantation. The CDR3 is made up of 15 amino acids. V lost 7 bases and J lost 6; bases outside the gene matches: 10. From germline, CDR1 is LGHDT and CDR2 YNNKEL (reference sequence). From the RT-PCR reads, TCRdb called clonotypes with MiXCR, one entry per CDR3 protein. The data hold some 880,000 distinct CDR3 sequences, with 18% observed a single time. Sequenced: blood, either unsorted or a sorted T cell fraction (not recorded which). The clonotype comes from a human donor who was either an allogeneic HSCT recipient or a stem cell or donor lymphocyte infusion donor (not recorded which). It is not recorded whose cells these are; they may come from a transplant donor. This sequence joins TRBV3-1 and TRBJ2-1, with 9 bases aligning to TRBD2. CDR3 in DNA: TGTGCCAGCACCATCACCGGGACTAGCATCAATGAGCAGTTCTTC. Its protein is CASTITGTSINEQFF.